This TCR beta chain was captured in a study of T cell responses to AZD1222 COVID-19 vaccine. Study-wide context: Recipients boosted at about 4 weeks or about 12 weeks are pooled. Study results and caveats: Increases in Spike-specific TCR breadth and depth were seen after two AZD1222 doses. Vaccine-associated CD4 TCRs spanned spike, dominant at 160-218 and 743-854. Sampled repertoires all dated from after the peak T cell response.

Turning to this clone: Its antigen remains unidentified.

Generated by immunoSEQ multiplex PCR, the TCRdb table keeps only in-frame clones and is missing some. The sample consists of about 170,000 clones, about nine tenths of them appearing once. In germline, CDR1 is MNHEY, CDR2 SVGAGI. V was clipped by 2 bases and J by 6 bases; unmatched bases: 5. The CDR3 length is 15 residues. This TCR was recovered from an adult in good health. This chain uses TRBV6-5 with TRBJ1-4; 8 bases are shared with TRBD1. This specimen consisted of peripheral blood, obtained on day 0 of AZD1222 vaccination. The CDR3 reads CASSYTTGGDEKLFF. For the CDR3, the DNA is TGTGCCAGCAGTTACACCACAGGGGGGGATGAAAAACTGTTTTTT.